This T cell receptor (beta chain) was recovered during a study of OX40 agonist ivuxolimab in advanced cancers. The method was immunoSEQ multiplex PCR; TCRdb's version includes in-frame clones alone and lacks a portion of them. The sample contains 40,000 to 55,000 clones, over 80% of which appear only once. The germline gives CDR1 MNHEY, CDR2 SMNVEV (reference sequence). The germline V and J ends were trimmed by 3 bases and 6 bases, with 11 bases remaining between them. This CDR3 region has 13 residues. To note about this clone: Other DNA sequences in the same sample also yield this CDR3.

The material sequenced was CD4+ or CD8+ T cells sorted from blood, taken in a trial of the OX40 agonist ivuxolimab. J is TRBJ2-5 and V is TRBV27; D ambiguous. The clonotype originates from an adult with an advanced solid tumor such as melanoma, head and neck, liver or kidney cancer. CDR3 amino acids: CASSFSGRQTQYF. CDR3 coding DNA: TGTGCCAGCAGTTTCTCCGGAAGGCAGACCCAGTACTTC.